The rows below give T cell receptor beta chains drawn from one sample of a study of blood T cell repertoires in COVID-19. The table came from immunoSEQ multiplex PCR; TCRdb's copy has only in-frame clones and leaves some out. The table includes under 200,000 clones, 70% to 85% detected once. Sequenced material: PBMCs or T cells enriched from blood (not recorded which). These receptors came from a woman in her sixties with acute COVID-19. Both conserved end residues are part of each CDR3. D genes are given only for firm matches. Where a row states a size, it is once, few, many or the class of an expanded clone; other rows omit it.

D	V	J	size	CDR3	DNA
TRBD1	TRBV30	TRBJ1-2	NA	CAWIRTGEGGYTF	TGTGCCTGGATTCGGACAGGTGAAGGTGGCTACACCTTC
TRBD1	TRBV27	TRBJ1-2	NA	CASSSPRADRFFYGYTF	TGTGCCAGCAGTTCTCCCCGGGCGGACAGGTTCTTCTATGGCTACACCTTC
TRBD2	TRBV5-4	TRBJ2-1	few	CASSRGTSGIYNEQFF	TGTGCCAGCAGCCGAGGAACTAGCGGGATTTACAATGAGCAGTTCTTC
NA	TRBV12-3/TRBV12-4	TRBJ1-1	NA	CASSPLTYEAFF	TGTGCCAGCAGCCCGCTCACATATGAAGCTTTCTTT
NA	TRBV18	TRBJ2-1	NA	CASSPRESYNEQFF	TGTGCCAGCTCACCGCGGGAATCGTACAATGAGCAGTTCTTC
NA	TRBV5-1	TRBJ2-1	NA	CASKQRSYYNEQFF	TGCGCCAGCAAACAGCGGTCCTATTACAATGAGCAGTTCTTC
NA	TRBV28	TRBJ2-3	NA	CASSLGSTQYF	TGTGCCAGCAGTTTAGGGAGTACGCAGTATTTT
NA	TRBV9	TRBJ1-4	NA	CASSVEGGNTNEKLFF	TGTGCCAGCAGCGTAGAGGGAGGGAACACTAATGAAAAACTGTTTTTT
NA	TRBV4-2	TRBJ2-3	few	CASSQDLQGGDTQYF	TGTGCCAGCAGCCAAGATTTGCAGGGGGGAGATACGCAGTATTTT
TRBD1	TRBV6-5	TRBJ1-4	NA	CASSYSTGGSEKLFF	TGTGCCAGCAGTTACTCGACAGGGGGAAGTGAAAAACTGTTTTTT
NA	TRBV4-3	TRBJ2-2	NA	CASSGQNTGELFF	TGCGCCAGCAGCGGACAGAACACCGGGGAGCTGTTTTTT
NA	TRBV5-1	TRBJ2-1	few	CASSPLGDSYNEQFF	TGCGCCAGCAGCCCCTTAGGGGACTCCTACAATGAGCAGTTCTTC
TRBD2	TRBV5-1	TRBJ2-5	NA	CASSGLAGGQETQYF	TGCGCCAGCAGCGGACTAGCGGGAGGGCAAGAGACCCAGTACTTC
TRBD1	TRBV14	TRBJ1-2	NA	CASSSQGKGYGYTF	TGTGCCAGCAGCTCACAGGGGAAGGGCTATGGCTACACCTTC
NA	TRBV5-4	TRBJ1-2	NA	CASSGQEGYGYTF	TGTGCCAGCAGCGGCCAGGAGGGCTATGGCTACACCTTC
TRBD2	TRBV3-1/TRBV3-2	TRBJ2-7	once	CASRREGHEQYF	TGTGCCAGCAGACGGGAGGGGCACGAGCAGTACTTC
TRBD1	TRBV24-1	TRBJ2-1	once	CATSDGQGIYSEQFF	TGTGCCACCAGTGACGGACAGGGGATATACAGCGAGCAGTTCTTC
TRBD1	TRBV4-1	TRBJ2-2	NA	CASSQPGQLTGELFF	TGCGCCAGCAGCCAACCGGGACAGTTAACCGGGGAGCTGTTTTTT
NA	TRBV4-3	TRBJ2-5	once	CASSQGSLAGVAQYF	TGCGCCAGCAGCCAAGGATCCCTAGCCGGTGTGGCCCAGTACTTC
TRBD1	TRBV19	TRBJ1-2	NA	CASSIGRGRRNGYTF	TGTGCCAGTAGTATAGGGAGGGGGCGTCGGAATGGCTACACCTTC
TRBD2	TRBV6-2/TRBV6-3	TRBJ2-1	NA	CASSSTSGGPRAYNEQFF	TGTGCCAGCAGTTCGACTAGCGGGGGCCCTCGGGCCTACAATGAGCAGTTCTTC